A single sample is the source of the 22 T cell receptor beta chains below, sequenced in a study of blood T cell repertoires in COVID-19. Here immunoSEQ multiplex PCR was the method, and the copy in TCRdb shows in-frame clones only, minus some. This sample has 200,000 to 250,000 clones; about 87% occur once, and the top ten carry approximately 2.4%. Sequenced input: peripheral blood. These receptors came from a young man with COVID-19, enrolled during active disease.

The DNA of the CDR3 is TGTGCCAGCACCTTGGGGGGGGGCACAGATACGCAGTATTTT. It translates to CASTLGGGTDTQYF. The chain joins TRBV7-2 to TRBJ2-3; TRBD2 matches at 7 bases. Germline CDR1 SGHTA, CDR2 FQGNSA. The V gene end was trimmed by 7 bases and the J gene end by 1 base; junction bases not matched to a gene: 5. The CDR3 extends over 14 amino acids. Full variable domain (rest looked up from reference TRBV7-2 and TRBJ2-3): GAGVSQSPSNKVTEKGKDVELRCDPISGHTALYWYRQSLGQGLEFLIYFQGNSAPDKSGLPSDRFSAERTGGSVSTLTIQRTQQEDSAVYLCASTLGGGTDTQYFGPGTRLTVL.

CDR3 loop: CASSYSRALNYGYTF. The CDR3 DNA reads TGTGCCAGCAGTTACTCGCGGGCCCTTAACTATGGCTACACCTTC. This chain joins TRBV6-5 and TRBJ1-2; D not certain. Germline V lookup: CDR1 MNHEY, CDR2 SVGAGI. Trimming removed 0 bases at V and 1 base at J, with 9 bases between. The CDR3 covers 15 residues.

The rearrangement uses TRBV2 and TRBJ1-3; D unresolved. Trimming took 4 bases from V and 1 from J, leaving 23 bases between them. The CDR3 has 19 residues. Germline assignment: CDR1 SNHLY and CDR2 FYNNEI. CDR3 sequence: CASSGALYGTDQSGNTIYF. CDR3 nucleotide sequence: TGTGCCAGCAGTGGGGCTCTATACGGAACGGATCAATCTGGAAACACCATATATTTT.

The genes are TRBV7-3 and TRBJ2-1; 10 bases line up with TRBD2. Germline CDR1 and CDR2: SGHTA and FQGTGA. With V trimmed by 3 bases and J by 3 bases, 2 bases remained unmatched. The CDR3 is 15 residues long. CDR3 residues: CASSLGLALYNEQFF. The CDR3 DNA reads as TGTGCCAGCAGCTTGGGACTAGCGCTCTACAATGAGCAGTTCTTC.

The chain combines TRBV19 with TRBJ1-5, with D hard to call. Per the germline V gene, CDR1 is LNHDA and CDR2 is SQIVND (reference sequence). V gave up 3 bases and J gave up 7 bases, with 10 bases separating them. The CDR3 is 13 residues long. CDR3 in DNA: TGTGCCAGTAGTATCAAAAGAGAACAGCCCCAGCATTTT. Protein: CASSIKREQPQHF.

The chain carries TRBV28 and TRBJ2-7; D not resolved. Germline lookup yields CDR1 MDHEN and CDR2 SYDVKM. Trimming took off 2 bases at V and 2 bases at J, with 7 bases between the two ends. This CDR3 comprises 13 residues. CDR3 bases: TGTGCCAGCAGTTTAACACTAACCTACGAGCAGTACTTC. As protein: CASSLTLTYEQYF.

CDR3 protein: CASSFIRQGEAFF. The CDR3 bases are TGTGCCAGCAGTTTTATTCGACAGGGTGAAGCTTTCTTT. This rearrangement joins TRBV12-3 or TRBV12-4 to TRBJ1-1; 7 nucleotides agree with TRBD1. The length of the CDR3 is 13 residues. Trimming took 3 bases from V and 7 from J; bases not matched to a gene: 5.

This chain connects TRBV3-1 (or the pseudogene TRBV3-2) to TRBJ2-7, with 9 bases identical to TRBD2. This CDR3 is 18 amino acids long. The V gene's germline CDR1 is LGHDT and CDR2 YNNKEL (reference sequence). J was trimmed by 0 bases and V by 1 base; bases with no gene match: 10. CDR3 nucleotide sequence: TGTGCCAGCAGCCAAGTAAAGCGGGAGGACCTGAGCTCCTACGAGCAGTACTTC. This encodes CASSQVKREDLSSYEQYF.

The chain has TRBV6-2 or TRBV6-3 and TRBJ2-1; no clear D. CDR1 and CDR2 from the germline V gene are MNHEY and SVGEGT. The V and J ends lost 2 bases and 5 bases respectively, with 4 bases between them. CDR3 size: 12 residues. The CDR3 spells CASSYINNEQFF. The CDR3 DNA reads as TGTGCCAGCAGTTACATTAACAATGAGCAGTTCTTC.

The chain combines TRBV19 with TRBJ2-2, with D possibly matching TRBD1 (6 bases). Per the germline V gene, CDR1 is LNHDA and CDR2 is SQIVND (reference sequence). The CDR3 is 14 amino acids. The germline V and J ends were trimmed by 5 bases and 2 bases, with 9 bases remaining between them. The CDR3 here is CASSQGRNTGELFF. CDR3 in DNA: TGTGCCAGTAGTCAGGGGCGCAACACCGGGGAGCTGTTTTTT.

The gene calls are TRBV11-3 and TRBJ2-6, with D tentatively TRBD1 (5 bases). From germline, CDR1 is SGHNT and CDR2 YENEEA. Trimming left V 4 bases short and J 1 base short, with 11 bases between. The CDR3 totals 16 residues. The CDR3 bases are TGTGCCAGCAGCTCCTCAGGGATTTCTGGGGCCAACGTCCTGACTTTC. Translation: CASSSSGISGANVLTF.

V and J are TRBV25-1 and TRBJ2-1; possibly TRBD1 for D (6 bases). V was pared by 1 base and J by 0 bases, with 13 bases between. The CDR3 consists of 17 residues. Looked up from germline, CDR1 is MGHDK and CDR2 is SYGVNS. CDR3 region: CASSESGTYSSYNEQFF. The DNA for the CDR3 is TGTGCCAGCAGTGAATCCGGGACATATAGCTCCTACAATGAGCAGTTCTTC.

The CDR3 is CASSSRLAHDYEQYF. CDR3 DNA: TGTGCCAGCAGTTCCCGACTAGCGCACGACTACGAGCAGTACTTC. This chain joins TRBV27 and TRBJ2-7; 8 bases map to TRBD2. The CDR3 length is 15 residues. Unmatched junction bases numbered 8, after V lost 4 bases and J lost 3 bases. The germline V gene has CDR1 MNHEY and CDR2 SMNVEV (reference sequence).

The CDR3 loop reads CASTVGTGAYQETQYF. The CDR3, as DNA: TGTGCCAGCACCGTAGGAACGGGAGCCTATCAAGAGACCCAGTACTTC. The chain has TRBV3-1 (or the pseudogene TRBV3-2) and TRBJ2-5; TRBD2 might be the D (6 bases). The length of the CDR3 is 16 residues. The V gene's germline CDR1 is LGHDT and CDR2 YNNKEL (reference sequence). V lost 7 bases, J lost 2 bases, and 20 bases lay in between.

The chain uses TRBV9 and TRBJ1-2; 8 bases map to TRBD1. CDR3 size: 15 residues. Unmatched junction bases numbered 9, after V lost 3 bases and J lost 5 bases. Germline CDR1 SGDLS, CDR2 YYNGEE. The CDR3 reads CASSASTGTGYGYTF. CDR3 DNA sequence: TGTGCCAGCAGCGCATCTACTGGGACAGGATATGGCTACACCTTC.

This chain joins TRBV28 and TRBJ2-1, with 8 bases identical to TRBD1. The length of the CDR3 is 16 residues. The V segment lost 1 base and the J segment 7 bases; nucleotides outside the gene matches: 9. The germline gives CDR1 MDHEN, CDR2 SYDVKM. The CDR3 nucleotides are TGTGCCAGCAGTTTATACGGACAGGGATTGAGAAATGAGCAGTTCTTC. Encoded protein: CASSLYGQGLRNEQFF.

The chain carries TRBV6-5 and TRBJ2-7, with D possibly being TRBD1 (6 bases). This CDR3 has 13 residues. Germline CDR1 MNHEY, CDR2 SVGAGI. V was cut by 2 bases and J by 6 bases, with 11 bases left in between. In DNA, the CDR3 is TGTGCCAGCAGTTACGGATGGGGGCTCGAGCAGTACTTC. Protein: CASSYGWGLEQYF.

CDR3 sequence reads: CASSPSAGPTYEQYF. CDR3 in DNA: TGTGCCAGCAGCCCTTCTGCGGGGCCAACCTACGAGCAGTACTTC. The chain has TRBV9 and TRBJ2-7, with D tentatively TRBD2 (6 bases). V dropped 4 bases and J dropped 2 bases, with 16 bases sitting between them. CDR3 length: 15 amino acids. CDR1 and CDR2 (germline): SGDLS, YYNGEE.

V is TRBV20-1 and J is TRBJ2-1, with TRBD2 matching over 10 bases. Germline V gene sequence: CDR1 DFQATT, CDR2 SNEGSKA (reference sequence). This CDR3 has 16 amino acids. V lost 3 bases, J lost 8 bases, and 13 bases stayed unmatched. In nucleotides, the CDR3 is TGCAGTGCTAGTACAGATCTAGCGGGAGTTATAGATGAGCAGTTCTTC. Protein sequence: CSASTDLAGVIDEQFF.

The chain uses TRBV10-1 and TRBJ2-1; TRBD2 aligns across 13 bases. The length of the CDR3 is 16 residues. J lost 4 bases, V lost 7 bases, and 7 bases had no gene match. Germline V gene data show CDR1 as WNHNN and CDR2 as SYGVQD (reference sequence). The CDR3 DNA follows: TGCGCCAGCACCCCGGGACTAGCGGGACCTTACAATGAGCAGTTCTTC. Encoded protein: CASTPGLAGPYNEQFF.

The rearrangement joins TRBV6-6 to TRBJ2-1; 12 bases match TRBD2. From germline, CDR1 is MNHNY and CDR2 SVGAGI (reference sequence). This CDR3 is 16 amino acids long. Trimming at V came to 5 bases and at J to 10 bases, leaving 12 bases not matched to a gene. In nucleotides, the CDR3 is TGTGCCAGCAGTACCCCCCCCGGGACTAGCGGGCCCGAGCAGTTCTTC. It encodes CASSTPPGTSGPEQFF.

V is TRBV15 and J is TRBJ2-5; 9 bases are a match to TRBD1. CDR3 size: 15 residues. Germline assignment: CDR1 LNHNV and CDR2 YYDKDF (reference sequence). Trimming took 7 bases from V and 2 from J; bases not matched to a gene: 8. CDR3 protein: CATTLDRGQQETQYF. CDR3 sequence (DNA): TGTGCCACCACTCTGGACAGGGGTCAACAAGAGACCCAGTACTTC.